This T cell receptor (beta chain) is from a study of shared clonotypes between healthy human individuals. At the level of the study: Donors consisted of two women and three men between 18 and 49.

As concerns this clone: The target antigen is unknown. Other DNA sequences from this sample encode an identical CDR3 as well.

Using immunoSEQ multiplex PCR, the repertoire was profiled, and TCRdb retains in-frame clones only, with some absent. The sample comprises 1.5 million to 2.5 million clones, over 85% of which are singletons, and less than 1.5% rests with the top ten. The CDR3 contains 12 residues. V was cut by 1 base and J by 6 bases, with 7 bases left in between. Germline V gene lookup returns CDR1 LNHDA and CDR2 SQIVND (reference sequence). Study results and limitations: Represented diversity (both genetic and exposure-history) was limited by the small number of donors. Clonotype sharing across four donors was observed for about 5.2% of naive CD4 clonotypes. Naive subsets usually exceeded memory subsets in estimated richness.

Only CD45RO-negative cells positively selected for CCR7 counted as naive CD8 cells, so terminally differentiated effector memory CD45RA+ cells were excluded. The J gene is TRBJ2-7, the V gene TRBV19; perhaps TRBD2 as D (5 bases). Material: naive CD8+ T cells sorted from blood. This sequence originates from a man younger than 35 in good health. The CDR3 nucleotides read TGTGCCAGTAGTATAGGAGGGTCCGAGCAGTACTTC. Encoded protein: CASSIGGSEQYF.